Below are 14 T cell receptor beta chains sequenced from a single sample in a study of shared clonotypes between healthy human individuals. Repertoires were generated with immunoSEQ multiplex PCR, while TCRdb's copy carries only in-frame clones and drops some. The sample holds approximately 440,000 clones, around 77% seen once. Input material: PBMCs. The origin of the receptors is a middle-aged woman in good health. Some clones in this sample may be carry-over from other donors' samples.

The CDR3 nucleotides are TGTGCCAGCCACGGGGGGTCCTACAATGAGCAGTTCTTC. This encodes CASHGGSYNEQFF. The chain carries TRBV28 and TRBJ2-1; 7 positions agree with TRBD2. CDR1 is MDHEN, CDR2 SYDVKM, per germline. CDR3 length: 13 amino acids. Germline trimming cut 8 bases from V and 1 base from J; bases unmatched to any gene: 2.

This CDR3 is CASSFLSSASPSYEQYF. CDR3 nucleotides: TGTGCCAGCAGCTTTCTATCTTCAGCTAGTCCCTCCTACGAGCAGTACTTC. The chain carries TRBV5-4 and TRBJ2-7; D gene uncertain. The germline gives CDR1 SGHNT, CDR2 YYREEE (reference sequence). The CDR3 extends over 17 amino acids. The V end lost 2 bases, the J end lost 0 bases, and 18 bases lay between the germline ends.

The rearrangement links TRBV27 to TRBJ2-5; weak D call: TRBD2 (5 bases). Per the germline V gene, CDR1 is MNHEY and CDR2 is SMNVEV (reference sequence). The CDR3 extends over 16 amino acids. The ends were cut back, 3 bases at V and 4 bases at J, with 18 bases in the middle. In DNA, the CDR3 is TGTGCCAGCAGTTTTCGTCCGTTACGGGATCCAGAGACCCAGTACTTC. Protein: CASSFRPLRDPETQYF.

The CDR3 here is CAWSYRERNTGELFF. Written as DNA, the CDR3 is TGTGCCTGGAGTTACAGGGAAAGGAACACCGGGGAGCTGTTTTTT. This chain joins TRBV30 and TRBJ2-2; tentatively, D is TRBD1 (6 bases). In germline, CDR1 is GTSNPN, CDR2 SVGIG (reference sequence). Trimming stripped 2 bases from V and 1 base from J, with 11 bases between. This CDR3 contains 15 residues.

The CDR3 nucleotides are TGTGCCAGCAGCTTACTTCAGGCCTACGAGCAGTACTTC. Its protein is CASSLLQAYEQYF. The J gene is TRBJ2-7, the V gene TRBV7-9; D is ambiguous. This CDR3 contains 13 residues. Between the trimmed V and J ends, which lost 2 bases and 2 bases, there was a span of 7 bases. CDR1 is SEHNR and CDR2 is FQNEAQ in the germline V gene (reference sequence).

This rearrangement joins TRBV28 to TRBJ1-2; D gene ambiguous. Trimming removed 7 bases from V and 0 bases from J, with 15 bases in between. This CDR3 is 15 amino acids long. CDR1 is MDHEN, CDR2 SYDVKM, per germline. The CDR3 loop is CASNLGGLSNYGYTF. The CDR3 region has the DNA TGTGCCAGCAACCTAGGCGGCTTATCTAACTATGGCTACACCTTC.

The chain employs TRBV30 and TRBJ2-7; the D gene could be TRBD1 or TRBD2 (5 bases each). CDR1 and CDR2 from the germline V gene are GTSNPN and SVGIG (reference sequence). CDR3 length: 11 residues. V shed 2 bases and J shed 9 bases, with 11 bases lying between them. The CDR3 spells CAWSSQGAQYF. CDR3 sequence (DNA): TGTGCCTGGAGTTCCCAGGGAGCGCAGTACTTC.

This clone was observed a few times. This may be a read error, as it is one base from a much larger clone. The chain carries TRBV7-9 and TRBJ2-1; D ambiguous. Trimming took off 7 bases at V and 5 bases at J, with 3 bases between the two ends. This CDR3 spans 10 amino acids. The V gene's germline CDR1 is SEHNR and CDR2 FQNEAQ (reference sequence). The CDR3 DNA reads TGTGCCAGCACCAACAATGAGCAGTTCTTC. Protein product: CASTNNEQFF.

As to this clone: It differs at one base from a far larger clone, so likely a read error. At the DNA level, this CDR3 is encoded by other sequences in the same sample as well. The chain employs TRBV7-9 and TRBJ2-5; D assignment may be TRBD1 or TRBD2 (6 bases each). The CDR3 extends over 13 amino acids. The V and J ends lost 7 bases and 5 bases respectively, with 14 bases between them. Per germline, CDR1 SEHNR and CDR2 FQNEAQ (reference sequence). CDR3: CASTLGGQETQYF. The DNA of the CDR3 is TGTGCCAGCACCCTGGGGGGCCAGGAGACCCAGTACTTC.

The chain is built from TRBV11-3 and TRBJ2-5, with TRBD2 matching over 10 bases. The CDR3 covers 15 residues. V was pared by 5 bases and J by 5 bases, with 8 bases of the junction left unmatched. Germline V gives CDR1 SGHNT, CDR2 YENEEA. The chain's CDR3 is CASSKGLAVDETQYF. DNA of the CDR3: TGTGCCAGCAGCAAAGGACTAGCGGTTGACGAGACCCAGTACTTC.

The gene calls are TRBV14 and TRBJ2-7; tentative D call: TRBD2 (5 bases). From germline, CDR1 is SGHDN and CDR2 FVKESK. Trimming removed 5 bases from V and 6 bases from J, with 17 bases in between. The CDR3 length is 14 residues. This CDR3 is CASSVPATSSEQYF. The CDR3 DNA reads as TGTGCCAGCAGCGTGCCGGCCACTAGTTCCGAGCAGTACTTC.

The J gene is TRBJ2-7, the V gene TRBV28, with D uncertain. In germline, CDR1 is MDHEN, CDR2 SYDVKM. The V gene lost 6 bases and the J gene lost 3 bases, with 9 bases spanning the gap. The CDR3 loop spans 12 amino acids. CDR3 residues: CASRGPDYEQYF. The CDR3 region has the DNA TGTGCCAGCAGAGGCCCTGACTACGAGCAGTACTTC.

The V and J genes are TRBV28 and TRBJ2-1; D might be TRBD2 (6 bases). V was cut by 6 bases and J by 4 bases, with 13 bases left in between. This CDR3 is 14 amino acids long. Germline CDR1 reads MDHEN; CDR2 reads SYDVKM. CDR3: CASSRGLEYNEQFF. As DNA, the CDR3 is TGTGCCAGCAGCCGGGGACTTGAATACAATGAGCAGTTCTTC. The variable domain in full, with the rest retrieved from reference TRBV28 and TRBJ2-1, is DVKVTQSSRYLVKRTGEKVFLECVQDMDHENMFWYRQDPGLGLRLIYFSYDVKMKEKGDIPEGYSVSREKKERFSLILESASTNQTSMYLCASSRGLEYNEQFFGPGTRLTVL.

Concerning this clone itself: A far larger clone is only one base removed, so a read error is likely. The chain couples TRBV5-1 to TRBJ2-7, with D unclear. This CDR3 is 13 amino acids long. From germline, CDR1 is SGHRS and CDR2 YFSETQ. The CDR3 here is CASGLASAYEQYF. The CDR3 DNA reads TGCGCCAGCGGCTTGGCGTCAGCCTACGAGCAGTACTTC.